The 12 T cell receptor beta chains reported below all come from one sample, sequenced in a study of T cell repertoires in cytomegalovirus infection (dated by TCRdb to the late 2010s). Read against the paper, the sample's treatment or condition label means: in vitro stimulation with specific CMV peptide epitopes to enrich CMV-specific T cells. The antigens these receptors bind are not known. Sequencing used an Illumina HiSeq 1500. TCRdb ran its own pipeline on the public reads, namely fastp trimming at Q25 and MiXCR clone calling, and kept in-frame beta chains. Identical CDR3 proteins give one entry, which carries the most common genes and DNA. The sample data list about 69,000 distinct CDR3 sequences, and less than 30% of these were observed just once. In total, the top ten clones hold 45% to 65% of the sample. The sequencing here drew on CD8+ T cells from cultured PBMCs, taken from culture after CMV antigen stimulation. Source of these receptors: a human donor in good health (CMV status not recorded). Some clones in this sample may be carry-over from other donors' samples.

This clonotype was detected many times. The CDR3 nucleotides read TGTGCCAGCAGCTTAGGTTGGGGAGTGGAAAACTATGGCTACACCTTC. Translating it yields CASSLGWGVENYGYTF. J is TRBJ1-2 and V is TRBV7-2; D remains ambiguous. Trimming stripped 1 base from V and 2 bases from J, with 14 bases between. The length of the CDR3 is 16 residues. The germline V gene has CDR1 SGHTA and CDR2 FQGNSA.

The CDR3 reads CAWSRLSDRATYGYTF. The CDR3 DNA follows: TGTGCCTGGTCTCGTCTGTCGGACAGAGCAACCTATGGCTACACCTTC. The chain uses TRBV30 and TRBJ1-2; D is perhaps TRBD1 (6 bases). The CDR3 loop spans 16 amino acids. Germline loops: CDR1 GTSNPN, CDR2 SVGIG (reference sequence). Between the trimmed V and J ends, which lost 5 bases and 4 bases, there was a span of 23 bases.

This clonotype was seen a few times. The genes are TRBV6-2 or TRBV6-3 and TRBJ2-6; D gene ambiguous. The CDR3 spans 13 residues. V was clipped by 5 bases and J by 0 bases, with 2 bases between them. Germline CDR1 reads MNHEY; CDR2 reads SVGEGT. DNA for the CDR3: TGTGCCAGCAGTAGCTCTGGGGCCAACGTCCTGACTTTC. Its protein is CASSSSGANVLTF.

This clonotype was counted ten times or more. The rearrangement links TRBV27 to TRBJ1-6; no clear D gene. Germline V gives CDR1 MNHEY, CDR2 SMNVEV (reference sequence). This CDR3 is 16 amino acids long. Between the trimmed V and J ends, which lost 5 bases and 7 bases, there was a span of 18 bases. CDR3 protein: CASSPRDKRNNSPLHF. As DNA, the CDR3 is TGTGCCAGCAGTCCCCGTGACAAGCGCAACAATTCACCCCTCCACTTT.

The gene calls are TRBV28 and TRBJ1-4; D unresolved. CDR1 MDHEN and CDR2 SYDVKM come from the germline V gene. V lost 6 bases and J lost 4, with 15 bases in between. This CDR3 has 15 residues. CDR3 coding DNA: TGTGCCAGCAGCCTCACGGGCATGGGTAATGAAAAACTGTTTTTT. Translating gives CASSLTGMGNEKLFF.

This clonotype has just a few counts. This sequence joins TRBV28 and TRBJ2-7; the D gene is possibly TRBD2 (5 bases). V lost 6 bases and J lost 2, with 11 bases in between. The CDR3 consists of 13 residues. CDR1 and CDR2 from the germline V gene are MDHEN and SYDVKM. CDR3: CASSMGGPYEQYF. CDR3 bases: TGTGCCAGCAGCATGGGCGGGCCCTACGAGCAGTACTTC.

This chain links TRBV7-6 with TRBJ1-3; D gene unclear. Between the trimmed V and J ends, which lost 4 bases and 1 base, there was a span of 8 bases. Germline V gene sequence: CDR1 SGHVS, CDR2 FNYEAQ. The CDR3 length is 14 residues. The chain's CDR3 is CASSSVGSGNTIYF. Here the CDR3 DNA reads TGTGCCAGCAGCTCGGTCGGTTCTGGAAACACCATATATTTT.

J is TRBJ1-6 and V is TRBV7-3; no reliable D call. V shed 7 bases and J shed 5 bases, with 12 bases lying between them. The CDR3 runs to 14 residues. Germline V CDR1 and CDR2: SGHTA, FQGTGA. CDR3 sequence (DNA): TGTGCCAGCAAGGAGGGCCAGCATAATTCACCCCTCCACTTT. This encodes CASKEGQHNSPLHF.

This clonotype turned up a few times. The chain employs TRBV19 and TRBJ1-2, with D perhaps matching TRBD1 (5 bases). The CDR3 has 15 amino acids. Germline V CDR1 and CDR2: LNHDA, SQIVND (reference sequence). V lost 0 bases and J 3 bases, leaving 11 bases between the germline ends. CDR3 protein: CASSIDGGTDYGYTF. The CDR3 bases are TGTGCCAGTAGTATAGACGGGGGGACCGACTATGGCTACACCTTC.

The chain joins TRBV7-9 to TRBJ1-2; 8 bases agree with TRBD1. The CDR3 contains 17 residues. Per germline, CDR1 SEHNR and CDR2 FQNEAQ (reference sequence). The J segment lost 3 bases and the V segment lost 5 bases, leaving 14 bases of the junction unmatched. In DNA, the CDR3 is TGTGCCAGCAGCGGAGGACAGGGACCACCCTTTGACTATGGCTACACCTTC. Residues: CASSGGQGPPFDYGYTF.

This clonotype showed up many times. The chain carries TRBV7-2 and TRBJ1-2; D remains ambiguous. The V and J ends lost 3 bases and 12 bases respectively, with 5 bases between them. From germline, CDR1 is SGHTA and CDR2 FQGNSA. This CDR3 comprises 9 residues. The CDR3 region is CASSFEDTF. In DNA, the CDR3 is TGTGCCAGCAGCTTCGAGGACACCTTC.

The chain links TRBV5-1 to TRBJ2-5; TRBD2 matches at 10 bases. The CDR3 totals 16 residues. The V gene end was trimmed by 3 bases and the J gene end by 6 bases; junction bases not matched to a gene: 11. The V gene's germline CDR1 is SGHRS and CDR2 YFSETQ. The CDR3 DNA follows: TGCGCCAGCAGCTCTTCCGGGACAGCGGGGGGGAAGACCCAGTACTTC. Its protein product is CASSSSGTAGGKTQYF.